These 28 T cell receptor beta chains were all obtained from the same sample, sequenced in a study of shared clonotypes between healthy human individuals (TCRdb year 2020). The library was obtained by the immunoSEQ multiplex PCR assay. TCRdb stores this immuneACCESS table with in-frame sequences only. Part of the clones is absent; in the studies checked, under half of the shortfall reflects unresolved V genes, and no reason is known for the rest. The sample table holds about 2 million clones, of which 90% to 95% were seen once. The ten largest clones capture approximately 0.13% of the sample. Sequences were obtained from naive CD4+ T cells sorted from blood. This sample's cell subset or site label indicates: CD45RA+ positively selected. Receptors were obtained from a young man in good health.

This chain joins TRBV6-1 and TRBJ2-7; D is undetermined. This CDR3 comprises 13 residues. Germline CDR1 and CDR2: MNHNS and SASEGT. Trimming removed 6 bases at V and 7 bases at J, with 16 bases between. For the CDR3, the DNA is TGTGCCAGCAGCCTGGGGATCGTGGGGGAGCAGTACTTC. Translated, it gives CASSLGIVGEQYF.

V is TRBV5-4 and J is TRBJ1-1; 7 nucleotides align to TRBD1. The ends lost 0 bases at V and 5 bases at J; junction bases unmatched: 7. Germline CDR1 SGHNT, CDR2 YYREEE (reference sequence). The CDR3 spans 15 residues. DNA for the CDR3: TGTGCCAGCAGCTTGGTAGACAGGGCTGGGACTGAAGCTTTCTTT. It is translated as CASSLVDRAGTEAFF.

CDR3: CASRPTGVTGELFF. The DNA for the CDR3 is TGTGCCAGCAGACCCACAGGGGTAACCGGGGAGCTGTTTTTT. The chain combines TRBV6-5 with TRBJ2-2; 7 nucleotides line up with TRBD1. Trimming removed 6 bases from V and 5 bases from J; junction bases left unmatched: 6. The CDR3 is made up of 14 amino acids. The germline CDR1 and CDR2 sequences are MNHEY and SVGAGI.

The J gene is TRBJ1-2, the V gene TRBV28; no firm D call. CDR3 length: 12 residues. V was clipped by 4 bases and J by 3 bases, with 6 bases between them. The V gene's germline CDR1 is MDHEN and CDR2 SYDVKM. Here the CDR3 DNA reads TGTGCCAGCAGTTCCCCTGACTATGGCTACACCTTC. This encodes CASSSPDYGYTF.

The genes are TRBV30 and TRBJ2-1; 9 nucleotides agree with TRBD2. The CDR3 spans 14 residues. Losses at the gene ends were 0 bases for V and 7 bases for J; bases not matched to a gene: 4. The germline gives CDR1 GTSNPN, CDR2 SVGIG (reference sequence). The CDR3 nucleotides are TGTGCCTGGAGTGTAGCGGGGGGCACGAATGAGCAGTTCTTC. This sequence encodes CAWSVAGGTNEQFF.

CDR3 region: CAISEIPRGLLTRNNEQFF. CDR3 DNA: TGTGCCATCAGTGAAATTCCGCGGGGGCTATTAACTCGCAACAATGAGCAGTTCTTC. V is TRBV10-3 and J is TRBJ2-1; perhaps TRBD2 as D (7 bases). The CDR3 loop spans 19 amino acids. CDR1 is ENHRY and CDR2 is SYGVKD in the germline V gene. Trimming removed 3 bases from V and 5 bases from J, with 26 bases in between.

The chain has TRBV5-6 and TRBJ2-7; D is uncertain. The V end lost 0 bases, the J end lost 0 bases, and 13 bases lay between the germline ends. Germline V CDR1 and CDR2: SGHDT, YYEEEE. The CDR3 totals 16 residues. The CDR3 loop reads CASSLGLQSSSYEQYF. The CDR3 nucleotides read TGTGCCAGCAGCTTGGGGTTGCAGTCGAGCTCCTACGAGCAGTACTTC. Full variable domain (remainder filled in from reference TRBV5-6 and TRBJ2-7): DAGVTQSPTHLIKTRGQQVTLRCSPKSGHDTVSWYQQALGQGPQFIFQYYEEEERQRGNFPDRFSGHQFPNYSSELNVNALLLGDSALYLCASSLGLQSSSYEQYFGPGTRLTVT.

The gene calls are TRBV5-6 and TRBJ1-6, with TRBD1 matching 9 bases. The ends lost 1 base at V and 9 bases at J; junction bases unmatched: 8. This CDR3 has 16 amino acids. In germline, CDR1 is SGHDT, CDR2 YYEEEE. The CDR3, as DNA: TGTGCCAGCAGCTTGAGGCCGGGACAGGGAGGTTCACCCCTCCACTTT. It codes for CASSLRPGQGGSPLHF. The full variable domain, in which reference TRBV5-6 and TRBJ1-6 provide the parts outside the CDR3, is DAGVTQSPTHLIKTRGQQVTLRCSPKSGHDTVSWYQQALGQGPQFIFQYYEEEERQRGNFPDRFSGHQFPNYSSELNVNALLLGDSALYLCASSLRPGQGGSPLHFGNGTRLTVT.

V gene TRBV7-8 combines with J gene TRBJ2-4; D not resolved. V lost 1 base and J lost 0, with 7 bases in between. The CDR3 consists of 15 residues. Germline CDR1 reads SGHVS; CDR2 reads FQNEAQ. The CDR3 DNA sequence: TGTGCCAGCAGCTTAGACAGACTAGCCAAAAACATTCAGTACTTC. It encodes CASSLDRLAKNIQYF.

The V gene is TRBV27, the J gene TRBJ1-2; D may be TRBD1 (6 bases). The V gene lost 4 bases and the J gene lost 8 bases, with 14 bases spanning the gap. Germline-derived CDR1 and CDR2 are MNHEY and SMNVEV (reference sequence). The CDR3 spans 13 residues. The CDR3 protein is CASSSGGSIGYTF. CDR3 DNA: TGTGCCAGCAGTTCTGGGGGCAGCATCGGCTACACCTTC.

The chain employs TRBV28 and TRBJ1-1, with 8 bases aligning to TRBD1. The V segment lost 5 bases and the J segment 0 bases; nucleotides outside the gene matches: 5. CDR3 length: 15 amino acids. Germline-derived CDR1 and CDR2 are MDHEN and SYDVKM. The CDR3 spells CASSPRDRLNTEAFF. The CDR3 DNA follows: TGTGCCAGCAGTCCCCGGGACAGGCTGAACACTGAAGCTTTCTTT.

The V call is TRBV4-3, the J call TRBJ1-4; D uncertain. V was clipped by 0 bases and J by 4 bases, with 9 bases between them. CDR3 size: 15 residues. CDR1 LGHNA and CDR2 YSLEER come from the germline V gene. This chain's CDR3 is CASSQDLSGNEKLFF. CDR3 in DNA: TGCGCCAGCAGCCAAGATCTATCGGGTAATGAAAAACTGTTTTTT.

The gene calls are TRBV7-3 and TRBJ2-3; D unresolved. The CDR3 is 13 residues long. The germline V gene has CDR1 SGHTA and CDR2 FQGTGA. V lost 2 bases, J lost 4 bases, and 7 bases lay in between. The CDR3 region is CASSLRGPDTQYF. As DNA, the CDR3 is TGTGCCAGCAGCTTACGCGGTCCAGATACGCAGTATTTT.

The chain carries TRBV10-1 and TRBJ1-2; 9 positions match TRBD1. With V trimmed by 8 bases and J by 6 bases, 10 bases remained unmatched. Germline V gene lookup returns CDR1 WNHNN and CDR2 SYGVQD (reference sequence). The length of the CDR3 is 14 residues. CDR3 DNA: TGCGCCAGCGGGGGGGACAGGGACGTCGATGGCTACACCTTC. As protein: CASGGDRDVDGYTF.

This clone has just one count. The chain joins TRBV7-8 to TRBJ2-7; D is perhaps TRBD2 (6 bases). From germline, CDR1 is SGHVS and CDR2 FQNEAQ. The CDR3 is 15 residues long. V lost 1 base and J 2 bases, leaving 12 bases between the germline ends. This chain's CDR3 is CASSLVEGRAYEQYF. CDR3 DNA sequence: TGTGCCAGCAGCTTAGTGGAGGGAAGGGCCTACGAGCAGTACTTC.

This clone was recorded once. The rearrangement uses TRBV19 and TRBJ1-6, with 10 nucleotides matching TRBD1. The CDR3 runs 15 residues. V shed 3 bases and J 8 bases; nucleotides not matched to a gene: 4. Germline CDR1 reads LNHDA; CDR2 reads SQIVND (reference sequence). The CDR3 loop is CASSMAGQGHSPLHF. CDR3 sequence (DNA): TGTGCCAGTAGTATGGCGGGACAGGGGCATTCACCCCTCCACTTT.

A remark on this clone: Other DNA sequences from this sample encode an identical CDR3 as well. The rearrangement uses TRBV13 and TRBJ2-7, with TRBD1 identical over 7 bases. The CDR3 is 12 residues long. V was pared by 6 bases and J by 5 bases, with 4 bases of the junction left unmatched. Per germline, CDR1 PRHDT and CDR2 FYEKMQ (reference sequence). The CDR3 DNA is TGTGCCAGCAGTCCTGACAGGGACGAGCAGTACTTC. Protein product: CASSPDRDEQYF.

The table lists this clone with a count of one. This chain connects TRBV5-4 to TRBJ2-1, with D maybe TRBD1 (5 bases). Per the germline V gene, CDR1 is SGHNT and CDR2 is YYREEE (reference sequence). This CDR3 region has 16 residues. Trimming pared 0 bases from V and 2 bases from J, leaving 12 bases between. In DNA form, the CDR3 reads TGTGCCAGCAGCTTGGGTCCTCGGACAACCTACAATGAGCAGTTCTTC. Residues: CASSLGPRTTYNEQFF. The whole variable domain, filled in from reference TRBV5-4 and TRBJ2-1, reads ETGVTQSPTHLIKTRGQQVTLRCSSQSGHNTVSWYQQALGQGPQFIFQYYREEENGRGNFPPRFSGLQFPNYSSELNVNALELDDSALYLCASSLGPRTTYNEQFFGPGTRLTVL.

The V gene is TRBV10-3, the J gene TRBJ2-1; no clear D. The CDR3 is made up of 13 amino acids. Deletions cut 8 bases from V and 8 bases from J, with 16 bases between. CDR1 and CDR2 (germline): ENHRY, SYGVKD. For the CDR3, the DNA is TGTGCCATCGATCCTGGCACCCGCGATGAGCAGTTCTTC. Protein: CAIDPGTRDEQFF.

The V gene is TRBV5-6, the J gene TRBJ1-1; 12 bases align to TRBD1. The germline V gene encodes CDR1 SGHDT and CDR2 YYEEEE. V dropped 4 bases and J dropped 4; count of bases not matched to a gene: 8. The CDR3 covers 16 residues. The CDR3 protein is CASSPGTGGPGTEAFF. CDR3 in DNA: TGTGCCAGCAGCCCCGGGACAGGGGGCCCGGGCACTGAAGCTTTCTTT.

This clone has just one count. The V gene is TRBV10-3, the J gene TRBJ2-7; 7 bases align to TRBD1. The CDR3 runs 14 residues. Germline CDR1 ENHRY, CDR2 SYGVKD. V dropped 3 bases and J dropped 1; count of bases not matched to a gene: 3. In nucleotides, the CDR3 is TGTGCCATCAGTGAAGGGGGCTTTTCCTACGAGCAGTACTTC. It codes for CAISEGGFSYEQYF.

This rearrangement joins TRBV10-2 to TRBJ2-7; 9 bases match TRBD1. This CDR3 comprises 12 residues. The J segment lost 6 bases and the V segment lost 7 bases, leaving 4 bases of the junction unmatched. The germline V gene encodes CDR1 WSHSY and CDR2 SAAADI. CDR3 amino acids: CASTGTGLEQYF. In nucleotides, the CDR3 is TGCGCCAGCACAGGGACAGGGCTCGAGCAGTACTTC.

The chain couples TRBV6-5 to TRBJ2-5; 11 positions match TRBD2. Trimming cost V 6 bases and J 5 bases; bases outside gene matches: 8. Germline V gene lookup returns CDR1 MNHEY and CDR2 SVGAGI. This CDR3 is built from 15 residues. This chain's CDR3 is CASRLTSGGGETQYF. CDR3 DNA sequence: TGTGCCAGCAGACTTACTAGCGGGGGAGGCGAGACCCAGTACTTC.

This rearrangement joins TRBV6-1 to TRBJ2-7; no firm D call. The ends were cut back, 8 bases at V and 3 bases at J, with 11 bases in the middle. CDR3 length: 12 amino acids. Germline CDR1 is MNHNS and CDR2 is SASEGT. The CDR3 DNA reads TGTGCCAGCCACGACGGAATCTACGAGCAGTACTTC. This gives the protein CASHDGIYEQYF.

This chain uses TRBV18 with TRBJ2-1; D call uncertain. V dropped 0 bases and J dropped 1 base, with 7 bases sitting between them. In germline, CDR1 is KGHSH, CDR2 LQKENI. This CDR3 has 15 residues. CDR3 in DNA: TGTGCCAGCTCACCACCGTGGGCTTCCTACAATGAGCAGTTCTTC. Its translation is CASSPPWASYNEQFF.

This rearrangement joins TRBV10-3 to TRBJ1-4; a weak D match, TRBD1 (5 bases). This CDR3 region has 13 residues. The V gene's germline CDR1 is ENHRY and CDR2 SYGVKD. The V gene lost 8 bases and the J gene lost 8 bases, with 15 bases spanning the gap. The chain's CDR3 is CAISGHQGEKLFF. The CDR3 bases are TGTGCCATCTCAGGACACCAAGGGGAAAAACTGTTTTTT.

The chain couples TRBV29-1 to TRBJ2-7, with 9 bases lining up with TRBD1. This CDR3 region has 13 residues. Germline V gene data show CDR1 as SQVTM and CDR2 as ANQGSEA. The V segment lost 7 bases and the J segment 4 bases; nucleotides outside the gene matches: 8. CDR3 protein: CSASDRGSYEQYF. The CDR3, as DNA: TGCAGCGCTTCCGACAGGGGGTCTTACGAGCAGTACTTC.

The chain carries TRBV15 and TRBJ1-1, with D possibly being TRBD1 (5 bases). Germline V gene sequence: CDR1 LNHNV, CDR2 YYDKDF (reference sequence). The CDR3 extends over 13 amino acids. V gave up 3 bases and J gave up 3 bases, with 8 bases separating them. The CDR3 reads CATSRAGYTEAFF. The CDR3 coding sequence is TGTGCCACCAGCAGGGCAGGGTACACTGAAGCTTTCTTT.